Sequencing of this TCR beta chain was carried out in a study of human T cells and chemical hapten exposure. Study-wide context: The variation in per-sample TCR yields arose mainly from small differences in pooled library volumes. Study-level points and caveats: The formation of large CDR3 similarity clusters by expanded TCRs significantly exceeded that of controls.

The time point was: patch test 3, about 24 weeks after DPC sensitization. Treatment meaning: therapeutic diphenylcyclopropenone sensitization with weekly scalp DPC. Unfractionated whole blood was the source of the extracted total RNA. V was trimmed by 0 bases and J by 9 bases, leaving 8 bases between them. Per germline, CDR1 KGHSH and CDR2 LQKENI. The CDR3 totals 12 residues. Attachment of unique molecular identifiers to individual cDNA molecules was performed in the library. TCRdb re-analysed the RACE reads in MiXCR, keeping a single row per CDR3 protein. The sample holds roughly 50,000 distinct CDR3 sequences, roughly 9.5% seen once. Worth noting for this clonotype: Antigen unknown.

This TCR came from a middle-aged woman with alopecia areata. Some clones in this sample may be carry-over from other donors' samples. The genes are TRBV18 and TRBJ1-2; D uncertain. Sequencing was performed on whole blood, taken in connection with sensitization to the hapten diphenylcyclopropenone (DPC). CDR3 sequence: CASSPPQASYTF. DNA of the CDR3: TGTGCCAGCTCACCACCCCAGGCCAGCTACACCTTC.